A single sample is the source of the 15 T cell receptor beta chains below, sequenced in a study of blood T cell repertoires in COVID-19 (dated by TCRdb to between 2020 and 2021). The library was prepared using the immunoSEQ multiplex PCR assay. This immuneACCESS table, as held by TCRdb, lists in-frame sequences with V and J called but not all clones. Of the missing ones, under half trace to an unresolved V gene in checked studies; the others have no known cause. For this sample the table gives nearly 100,000 clones, of which around nine tenths were detected only once. 1.5% to 2% of the sample goes to the ten largest clones. The sequenced material came from peripheral blood. The receptors stem from a man aged 80 or over with acute or convalescent COVID-19.

V is TRBV9 and J is TRBJ1-1, with 8 bases that match TRBD1. After removal of 5 bases from V and 3 bases from J, the junction contained 9 bases not matched to a gene. Germline values: CDR1 SGDLS, CDR2 YYNGEE. The CDR3 sequence is 15 residues long. The CDR3 DNA reads TGTGCCAGCAGTTCCGGACAGGGCTTTTACACTGAAGCTTTCTTT. Protein: CASSSGQGFYTEAFF.

This chain connects TRBV11-2 to TRBJ1-3; maybe TRBD1 (6 bases). CDR1 is SGHAT and CDR2 is FQNNGV in the germline V gene. CDR3 length: 14 amino acids. Trimming took off 6 bases at V and 4 bases at J, with 13 bases between the two ends. The CDR3 loop is CASRETGMGNTIYF. In DNA, the CDR3 is TGTGCCAGCAGGGAAACAGGGATGGGAAACACCATATATTTT.

The J gene is TRBJ1-2, the V gene TRBV7-9; D is undetermined. This CDR3 comprises 14 residues. Germline CDR1 reads SEHNR; CDR2 reads FQNEAQ (reference sequence). V was clipped by 5 bases and J by 4 bases, with 14 bases between them. The CDR3 reads CASSTLTGSYGYTF. Here the CDR3 DNA reads TGTGCCAGCAGCACCTTGACGGGATCCTATGGCTACACCTTC.

The chain links TRBV4-3 to TRBJ2-1; 10 bases fit TRBD2. This CDR3 spans 17 amino acids. V dropped 0 bases and J dropped 2; count of bases not matched to a gene: 4. Germline CDR1 reads LGHNA; CDR2 reads YSLEER. DNA of the CDR3: TGCGCCAGCAGCCAAGATCTAGCGGGAGTTCCCTACAATGAGCAGTTCTTC. It translates to CASSQDLAGVPYNEQFF.

J is TRBJ2-5 and V is TRBV5-4; TRBD2 agrees at 7 bases. The CDR3 covers 16 residues. Trimming took 5 bases from V and 0 from J; bases not matched to a gene: 10. Germline CDR1 and CDR2: SGHNT and YYREEE (reference sequence). Here the CDR3 reads CASRVRGGSYQETQYF. CDR3 bases: TGTGCCAGCAGGGTTAGGGGAGGGAGCTACCAAGAGACCCAGTACTTC.

This rearrangement joins TRBV7-9 to TRBJ2-6, with D possibly matching TRBD2 (5 bases). The CDR3 is made up of 16 amino acids. V dropped 4 bases and J dropped 1 base, with 11 bases sitting between them. The germline V gene has CDR1 SEHNR and CDR2 FQNEAQ (reference sequence). For the CDR3, the DNA is TGTGCCAGCAGCTCGATCCGAGGGTCTGGGGCCAACGTCCTGACTTTC. Protein sequence: CASSSIRGSGANVLTF.

The chain combines TRBV24-1 with TRBJ1-4; D call uncertain. The CDR3 sequence is 13 residues long. Germline V CDR1 and CDR2: KGHDR, SFDVKD. The ends were cut back, 4 bases at V and 8 bases at J, with 10 bases in the middle. The CDR3 DNA sequence: TGTGCCACCAGTGACCCCGGCGGCGAAAAACTGTTTTTT. Translation: CATSDPGGEKLFF.

The chain links TRBV9 to TRBJ2-7; TRBD2 might be the D (5 bases). Germline CDR1 SGDLS, CDR2 YYNGEE. The V gene lost 4 bases and the J gene lost 5 bases, with 16 bases spanning the gap. CDR3 length: 14 residues. CDR3 loop: CASSPRAGRHEQYF. The CDR3 DNA reads as TGTGCCAGCAGCCCCCGGGCGGGCAGGCACGAGCAGTACTTC.

This rearrangement joins TRBV11-3 to TRBJ2-1, with D hard to call. The length of the CDR3 is 12 residues. V shed 2 bases and J shed 10 bases, with 9 bases lying between them. Germline CDR1 SGHNT, CDR2 YENEEA. The CDR3 reads CASSLLDSEQFF. The CDR3 DNA sequence: TGTGCCAGCAGCTTACTCGACTCCGAGCAGTTCTTC.

The rearrangement joins TRBV6-2 or TRBV6-3 to TRBJ1-1; D is uncertain. The germline gives CDR1 MNHEY, CDR2 SVGEGT. The CDR3 length is 15 residues. Trimming shortened V by 4 bases and J by 2 bases, and 14 bases separated the two germline ends. The DNA of the CDR3 is TGTGCCAGCAGTTCCCCACCTTCGGTCAACACTGAAGCTTTCTTT. The encoded protein is CASSSPPSVNTEAFF.

The rearrangement uses TRBV29-1 and TRBJ1-1; 8 bases fit TRBD1. V trimming: 7 bases; J trimming: 2 bases; junction bases outside the gene matches: 6. The CDR3 runs 13 residues. The germline V gene encodes CDR1 SQVTM and CDR2 ANQGSEA. DNA of the CDR3: TGCAGCGCCTCAACAGGGGGAAACACTGAAGCTTTCTTT. The encoded protein is CSASTGGNTEAFF. The full variable domain, its missing parts supplied by reference TRBV29-1 and TRBJ1-1, is SAVISQKPSRDICQRGTSLTIQCQVDSQVTMMFWYRQQPGQSLTLIATANQGSEATYESGFVIDKFPISRPNLTFSTLTVSNMSPEDSSIYLCSASTGGNTEAFFGQGTRLTVV.

J is TRBJ2-3 and V is TRBV6-5; 7 positions match TRBD2. V lost 4 bases, J lost 3 bases, and 10 bases stayed unmatched. The CDR3 has 16 amino acids. CDR1 and CDR2 (germline): MNHEY, SVGAGI. CDR3 bases: TGTGCCAGCAGTTCGGGGGGAGCTGCGGGGACAGATACGCAGTATTTT. Its protein product is CASSSGGAAGTDTQYF.

This chain joins TRBV28 and TRBJ1-1; D might be TRBD1 (6 bases). This CDR3 comprises 12 residues. V was trimmed by 6 bases and J by 11 bases, leaving 16 bases between them. The germline gives CDR1 MDHEN, CDR2 SYDVKM. The CDR3 spells CASRTGSLLAFF. The CDR3 bases are TGTGCCAGCAGGACAGGTTCCCTTTTGGCTTTCTTT.

This clone has only one observation. The V and J genes are TRBV7-2 and TRBJ2-7, with 12 bases identical to TRBD2. The germline V gene has CDR1 SGHTA and CDR2 FQGNSA. Losses at the gene ends were 1 base for V and 4 bases for J; bases not matched to a gene: 11. The CDR3 sequence is 18 residues long. The CDR3 loop reads CASSLVPSGRAVRYEQYF. The CDR3 DNA reads TGTGCCAGCAGCTTAGTTCCTAGCGGGAGGGCAGTGAGGTACGAGCAGTACTTC.

This clone came up a few times. The chain uses TRBV6-1 and TRBJ1-6; weak D call: TRBD1 (5 bases). The germline V and J ends were trimmed by 2 bases and 7 bases, with 12 bases remaining between them. Germline-derived CDR1 and CDR2 are MNHNS and SASEGT. This CDR3 region has 15 residues. The chain's CDR3 is CASSERTYGNSPLHF. The CDR3 nucleotides read TGTGCCAGCAGTGAACGGACATACGGGAATTCACCCCTCCACTTT.